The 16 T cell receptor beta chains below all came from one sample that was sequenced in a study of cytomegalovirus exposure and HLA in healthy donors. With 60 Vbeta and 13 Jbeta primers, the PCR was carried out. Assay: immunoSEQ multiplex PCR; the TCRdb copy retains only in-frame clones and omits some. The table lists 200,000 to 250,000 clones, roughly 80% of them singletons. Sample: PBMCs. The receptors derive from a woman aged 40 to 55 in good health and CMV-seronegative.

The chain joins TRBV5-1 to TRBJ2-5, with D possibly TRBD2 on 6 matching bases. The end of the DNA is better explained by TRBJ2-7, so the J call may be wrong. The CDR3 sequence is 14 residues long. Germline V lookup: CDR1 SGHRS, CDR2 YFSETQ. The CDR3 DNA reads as TGCGCCAGCAGCTTTTCGGGAGCCCCCTACGAGCAGTACTTC. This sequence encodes CASSFSGAPYEQYF.

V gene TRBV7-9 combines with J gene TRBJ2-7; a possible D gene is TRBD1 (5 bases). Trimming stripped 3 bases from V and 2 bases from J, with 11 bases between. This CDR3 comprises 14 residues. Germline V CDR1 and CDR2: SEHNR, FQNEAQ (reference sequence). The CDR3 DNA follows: TGTGCCAGCAGCTTGGCAGGGTCTACCTACGAGCAGTACTTC. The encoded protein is CASSLAGSTYEQYF.

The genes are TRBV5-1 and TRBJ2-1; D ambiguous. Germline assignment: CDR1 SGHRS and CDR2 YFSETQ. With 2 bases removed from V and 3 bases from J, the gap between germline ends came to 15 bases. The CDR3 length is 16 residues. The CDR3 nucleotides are TGCGCCAGCAGCTTAAGACTCTCTCTAGGCTACAATGAGCAGTTCTTC. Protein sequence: CASSLRLSLGYNEQFF.

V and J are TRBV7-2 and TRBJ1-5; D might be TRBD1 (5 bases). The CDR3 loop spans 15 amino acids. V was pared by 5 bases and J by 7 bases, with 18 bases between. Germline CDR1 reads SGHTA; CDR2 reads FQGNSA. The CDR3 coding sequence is TGTGCCAGCAGCCCTTCGAAGGGTCGGGGGCAGCCCCAGCATTTT. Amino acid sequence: CASSPSKGRGQPQHF. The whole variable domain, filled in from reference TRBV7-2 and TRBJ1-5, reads GAGVSQSPSNKVTEKGKDVELRCDPISGHTALYWYRQSLGQGLEFLIYFQGNSAPDKSGLPSDRFSAERTGGSVSTLTIQRTQQEDSAVYLCASSPSKGRGQPQHFGDGTRLSIL.

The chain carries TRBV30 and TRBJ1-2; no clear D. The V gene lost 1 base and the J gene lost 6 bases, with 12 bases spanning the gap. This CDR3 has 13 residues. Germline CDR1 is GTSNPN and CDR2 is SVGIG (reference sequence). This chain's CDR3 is CAWSEAWTDGYTF. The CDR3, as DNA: TGTGCCTGGAGTGAGGCATGGACTGATGGCTACACCTTC.

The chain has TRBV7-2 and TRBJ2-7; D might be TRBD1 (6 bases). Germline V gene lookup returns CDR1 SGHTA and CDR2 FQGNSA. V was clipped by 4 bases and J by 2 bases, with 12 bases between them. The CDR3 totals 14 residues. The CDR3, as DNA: TGTGCCAGCAGCTCGCAGGGGTATGCCTACGAGCAGTACTTC. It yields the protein CASSSQGYAYEQYF.

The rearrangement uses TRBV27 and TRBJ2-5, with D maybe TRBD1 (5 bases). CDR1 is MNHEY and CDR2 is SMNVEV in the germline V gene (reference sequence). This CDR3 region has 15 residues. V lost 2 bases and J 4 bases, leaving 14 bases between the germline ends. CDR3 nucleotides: TGTGCCAGCAGTTTAATCGGCAGGGTGGGAGAGACCCAGTACTTC. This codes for CASSLIGRVGETQYF.

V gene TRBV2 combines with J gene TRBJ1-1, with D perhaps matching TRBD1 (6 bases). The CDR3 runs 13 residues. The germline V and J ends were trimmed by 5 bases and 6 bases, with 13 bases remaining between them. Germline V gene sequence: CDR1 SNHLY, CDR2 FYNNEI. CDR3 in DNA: TGTGCCAGCAGTCGACAGGAGCTGTCTGAAGCTTTCTTT. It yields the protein CASSRQELSEAFF.

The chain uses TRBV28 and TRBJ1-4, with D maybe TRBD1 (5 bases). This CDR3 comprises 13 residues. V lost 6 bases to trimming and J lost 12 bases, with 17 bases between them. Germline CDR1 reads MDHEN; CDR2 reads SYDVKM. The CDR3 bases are TGTGCCAGCAGGGACACTCGGTTAAAGGAACTGTTTTTT. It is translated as CASRDTRLKELFF.

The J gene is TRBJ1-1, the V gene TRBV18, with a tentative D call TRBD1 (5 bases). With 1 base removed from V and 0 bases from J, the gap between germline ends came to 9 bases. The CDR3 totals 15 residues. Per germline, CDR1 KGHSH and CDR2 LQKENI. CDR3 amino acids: CASSPHEDMNTEAFF. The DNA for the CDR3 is TGTGCCAGCTCACCACACGAGGACATGAACACTGAAGCTTTCTTT.

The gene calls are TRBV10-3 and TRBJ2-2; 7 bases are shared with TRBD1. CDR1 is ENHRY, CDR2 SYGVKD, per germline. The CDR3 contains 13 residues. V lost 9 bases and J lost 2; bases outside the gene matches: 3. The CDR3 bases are TGTGCCATACGACAGGGTAACACCGGGGAGCTGTTTTTT. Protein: CAIRQGNTGELFF.

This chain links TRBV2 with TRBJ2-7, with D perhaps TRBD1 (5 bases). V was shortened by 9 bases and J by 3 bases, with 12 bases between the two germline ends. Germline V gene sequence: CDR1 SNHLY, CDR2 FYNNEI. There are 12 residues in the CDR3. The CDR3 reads CASGAQSYEQYF. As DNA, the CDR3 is TGTGCCAGTGGGGCCCAGAGCTACGAGCAGTACTTC.

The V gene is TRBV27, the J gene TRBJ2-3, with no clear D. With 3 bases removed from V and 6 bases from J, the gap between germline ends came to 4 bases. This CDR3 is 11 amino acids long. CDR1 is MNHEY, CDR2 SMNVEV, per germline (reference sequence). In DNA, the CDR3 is TGTGCCAGCAGTTTCCGTGATACGCAGTATTTT. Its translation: CASSFRDTQYF.

As DNA, the CDR3 is TGTGCCAGCAGTGAATTTTGGGGGCTCGGGGGGGCTGGGGCCAACGTCCTGACTTTC. This translates into CASSEFWGLGGAGANVLTF. The chain is built from TRBV6-1 and TRBJ2-6; 8 bases fit TRBD2. The CDR3 is 19 amino acids. V lost 2 bases to trimming and J lost 2 bases; unmatched junction nucleotides: 11. Germline values: CDR1 MNHNS, CDR2 SASEGT.

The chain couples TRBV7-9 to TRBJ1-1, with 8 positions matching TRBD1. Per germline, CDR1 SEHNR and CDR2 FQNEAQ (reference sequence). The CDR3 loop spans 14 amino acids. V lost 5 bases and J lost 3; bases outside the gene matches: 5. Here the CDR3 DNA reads TGTGCCAGCAGCATAGGACAGGGACACACTGAAGCTTTCTTT. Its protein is CASSIGQGHTEAFF. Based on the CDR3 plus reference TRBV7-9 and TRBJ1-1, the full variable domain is DTGVSQNPRHKITKRGQNVTFRCDPISEHNRLYWYRQTLGQGPEFLTYFQNEAQLEKSRLLSDRFSAERPKGSFSTLEIQRTEQGDSAMYLCASSIGQGHTEAFFGQGTRLTVV.

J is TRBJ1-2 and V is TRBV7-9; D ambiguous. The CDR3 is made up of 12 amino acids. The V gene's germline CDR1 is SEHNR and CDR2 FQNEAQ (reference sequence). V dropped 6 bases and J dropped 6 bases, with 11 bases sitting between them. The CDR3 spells CASSRGGNGYTF. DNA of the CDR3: TGTGCCAGCAGTCGGGGAGGGAATGGCTACACCTTC.